Each of the 2 T cell receptor beta chains below was sequenced from the same sample in a study of T cell repertoires in ileal Crohn's disease. The protocol was immunoSEQ multiplex PCR, while the TCRdb copy is restricted to in-frame clones and leaves out a portion. The table lists tens of thousands of clones, about 81% of them singletons. Material: ileal tissue. The receptors originated from an adult with Crohn's disease.

The V and J genes are TRBV6-5 and TRBJ2-5; TRBD1 aligns across 7 bases. From germline, CDR1 is MNHEY and CDR2 SVGAGI. V shed 6 bases and J 4 bases; nucleotides not matched to a gene: 5. The CDR3 spans 13 residues. CDR3 nucleotides: TGTGCCAGCAGGAGACAGGGTCGAGAGACCCAGTACTTC. Protein product: CASRRQGRETQYF.

The V call is TRBV29-1, the J call TRBJ1-4; weak D call: TRBD1 (5 bases). This CDR3 has 16 residues. Trimming stripped 0 bases from V and 7 bases from J, with 18 bases between. Per the germline V gene, CDR1 is SQVTM and CDR2 is ANQGSEA. The CDR3 is CSVEDGHTGGGEKLFF. CDR3 in DNA: TGCAGCGTTGAAGATGGCCACACTGGGGGGGGTGAAAAACTGTTTTTT.